Sequencing of this TCR beta chain was carried out in a study of regulatory T cells in long-lasting Graves disease. Arm-PCR of CDR3 regions and iRepertoire HTBI primers were the basis on which TCR beta libraries were built. One entry per CDR3 protein, called by TCRdb with MiXCR from the multiplex PCR reads. The repertoire holds hundreds of thousands of distinct CDR3 sequences, with about 16% as singletons. CDR3 length: 15 amino acids. CDR1 is SNHLY and CDR2 is FYNNEI in the germline V gene. Unmatched junction bases numbered 6, after V lost 6 bases and J lost 3 bases. This clonotype has only a few counts. The sample's time point: newly diagnosed GD, antithyroid drugs for less than 3 months. PBMC-derived RNA was used for the TCR library. This same sample was also part of a study on T cells in Graves' hyperthyroidism and ophthalmopathy. That source notes: The study used the HTBI primer set for a first-round RT-PCR of the TCR CDR3. With a median lead of roughly 6.8 months before onset, the model predicted ophthalmopathy.

Sequences were derived from peripheral blood mononuclear cells (PBMCs), sampled at new diagnosis, from a patient treated with antithyroid drugs. The sequence was obtained from a young woman with Graves disease. V gene TRBV2 combines with J gene TRBJ2-1, with 9 bases aligning to TRBD2. The DNA for the CDR3 is TGTGCCAGCAGACCTAGCGGGAATTTCTACAATGAGCAGTTCTTC. Translation: CASRPSGNFYNEQFF.